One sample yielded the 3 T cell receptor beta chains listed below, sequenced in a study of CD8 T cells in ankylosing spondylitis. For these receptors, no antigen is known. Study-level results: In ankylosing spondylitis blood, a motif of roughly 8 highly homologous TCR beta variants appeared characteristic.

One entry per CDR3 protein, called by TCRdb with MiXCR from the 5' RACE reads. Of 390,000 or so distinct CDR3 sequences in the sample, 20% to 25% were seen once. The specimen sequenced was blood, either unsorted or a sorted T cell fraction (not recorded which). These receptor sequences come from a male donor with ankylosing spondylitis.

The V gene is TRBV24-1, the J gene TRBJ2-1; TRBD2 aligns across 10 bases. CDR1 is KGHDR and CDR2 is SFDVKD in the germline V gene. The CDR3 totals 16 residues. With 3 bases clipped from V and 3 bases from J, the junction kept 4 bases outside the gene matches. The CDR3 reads CATSDPLAGVYNEQFF. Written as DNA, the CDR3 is TGTGCCACCAGTGATCCCCTAGCGGGAGTCTACAATGAGCAGTTCTTC.

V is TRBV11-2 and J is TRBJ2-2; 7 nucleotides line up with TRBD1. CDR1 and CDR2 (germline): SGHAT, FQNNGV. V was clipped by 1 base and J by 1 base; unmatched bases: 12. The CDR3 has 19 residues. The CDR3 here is CASSLGKRTGRMNTGELFF. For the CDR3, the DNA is TGTGCCAGCAGCTTAGGTAAAAGGACAGGCAGAATGAACACCGGGGAGCTGTTTTTT. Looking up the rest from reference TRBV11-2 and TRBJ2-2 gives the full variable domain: EAGVAQSPRYKIIEKRQSVAFWCNPISGHATLYWYQQILGQGPKLLIQFQNNGVVDDSQLPKDRFSAERLKGVDSTLKIQPAKLEDSAVYLCASSLGKRTGRMNTGELFFGEGSRLTVL.

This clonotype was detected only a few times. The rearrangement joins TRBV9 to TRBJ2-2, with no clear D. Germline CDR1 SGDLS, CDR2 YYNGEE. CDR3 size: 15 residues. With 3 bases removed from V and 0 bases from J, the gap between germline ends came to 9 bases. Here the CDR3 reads CASSEPGANTGELFF. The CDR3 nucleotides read TGTGCCAGCAGCGAGCCTGGCGCGAACACCGGGGAGCTGTTTTTT.